Below are 27 T cell receptor beta chains sequenced from a single sample in a study of PD-L1 blockade in urothelial cancer. Sequencing used immunoSEQ multiplex PCR; TCRdb keeps in-frame clones, though not all of them. In the table there are around 48,000 clones, around 88% of which are singletons. As for time point: peripheral blood 6 weeks after treatment start. The sequencing used PBMCs, collected around atezolizumab (anti-PD-L1) treatment. These receptors were taken from a man aged 60 to 69 with urothelial cancer.

The V and J genes are TRBV4-3 and TRBJ1-2; D is undetermined. CDR1 is LGHNA and CDR2 is YSLEER in the germline V gene. CDR3 length: 16 residues. V gave up 0 bases and J gave up 5 bases, with 16 bases separating them. The CDR3 DNA reads TGCGCCAGCAGCCAAGATCTAACGCGGGCAGCTTATGGCTACACCTTC. As protein: CASSQDLTRAAYGYTF.

The V and J genes are TRBV18 and TRBJ1-6; 8 bases fit TRBD1. The CDR3 consists of 14 residues. The V gene end was trimmed by 4 bases and the J gene end by 8 bases; junction bases not matched to a gene: 4. Germline loops: CDR1 KGHSH, CDR2 LQKENI. The CDR3 DNA sequence: TGTGCCAGCTCACGTACAGGGGGGGATTCACCCCTCCACTTT. Amino acid sequence: CASSRTGGDSPLHF.

The count of this clone is one. The chain employs TRBV28 and TRBJ1-2; TRBD1 might be the D (6 bases). This CDR3 region has 13 residues. Per the germline V gene, CDR1 is MDHEN and CDR2 is SYDVKM. With 6 bases removed from V and 5 bases from J, the gap between germline ends came to 13 bases. In nucleotides, the CDR3 is TGTGCCAGCAGGCGAGGGGGAACTTATGGCTACACCTTC. It translates to CASRRGGTYGYTF.

The DNA for the CDR3 is TGTGCCAGCAGCCCTATTGAGTCTAGCGGGGGAGACAATGAGCAGTTCTTC. It encodes CASSPIESSGGDNEQFF. This rearrangement joins TRBV5-5 to TRBJ2-1; TRBD2 matches at 10 bases. CDR1 and CDR2 (germline): SGHKS, YYEKEE (reference sequence). V trimming: 4 bases; J trimming: 5 bases; junction bases outside the gene matches: 12. The CDR3 is made up of 17 amino acids.

This clone showed up just a few times. The rearrangement links TRBV5-4 to TRBJ1-1, with 9 bases matching TRBD1. Germline CDR1 and CDR2: SGHNT and YYREEE (reference sequence). V lost 3 bases to trimming and J lost 6 bases; unmatched junction nucleotides: 12. This CDR3 has 16 residues. The CDR3 bases are TGTGCCAGCAGCTGGGCCGGGACAGGGTTTGGATCTGAAGCTTTCTTT. Residues: CASSWAGTGFGSEAFF.

The chain is built from TRBV6-6 and TRBJ2-7; tentative D call: TRBD2 (5 bases). CDR1 and CDR2 from the germline V gene are MNHNY and SVGAGI (reference sequence). The CDR3 is made up of 12 amino acids. Trimming took off 3 bases at V and 3 bases at J, with 6 bases between the two ends. The CDR3 DNA reads TGTGCCAGCAGTTATGAGGGCTACGAGCAGTACTTC. Residues: CASSYEGYEQYF.

The sample holds one count of this clone. J is TRBJ1-1 and V is TRBV7-9; D perhaps matches TRBD1 (5 bases). V lost 1 base and J 5 bases, leaving 14 bases between the germline ends. The CDR3 is 15 residues long. The germline CDR1 and CDR2 sequences are SEHNR and FQNEAQ (reference sequence). The DNA for the CDR3 is TGTGCCAGCAGCTTAGTATCAGGGATCAGTACTGAAGCTTTCTTT. Translated, it gives CASSLVSGISTEAFF.

This rearrangement joins TRBV13 to TRBJ1-2, with D possibly being TRBD1 (6 bases). Trimming cost V 6 bases and J 4 bases, with 15 bases left between them. This CDR3 region has 14 residues. Germline V gene data show CDR1 as PRHDT and CDR2 as FYEKMQ (reference sequence). CDR3: CASRPRDTSYGYTF. In DNA form, the CDR3 reads TGTGCCAGCAGACCCAGGGACACTTCCTATGGCTACACCTTC.

The genes are TRBV6-6 and TRBJ1-1; TRBD1 matches at 9 bases. This CDR3 spans 16 amino acids. Germline CDR1 and CDR2: MNHNY and SVGAGI (reference sequence). Losses at the gene ends were 2 bases for V and 4 bases for J; bases not matched to a gene: 8. Here the CDR3 reads CASSYQGTGMRTEAFF. The CDR3 DNA sequence: TGTGCCAGCAGTTACCAGGGGACAGGGATGCGCACTGAAGCTTTCTTT.

The rearrangement uses TRBV7-3 and TRBJ1-1; 7 bases fit TRBD1. Germline V lookup: CDR1 SGHTA, CDR2 FQGTGA. V trimming: 5 bases; J trimming: 10 bases; junction bases outside the gene matches: 16. This CDR3 contains 15 residues. The CDR3 protein is CASSLQGGRNRVAFF. As DNA, the CDR3 is TGTGCCAGCAGCCTCCAGGGGGGACGGAATAGAGTAGCTTTCTTT.

CDR3 loop: CASSLFSGRTDTQYF. CDR3 in DNA: TGTGCCAGCAGCTTATTCTCAGGGCGCACAGATACGCAGTATTTT. The chain carries TRBV7-6 and TRBJ2-3, with D maybe TRBD1 (5 bases). The CDR3 spans 15 residues. CDR1 and CDR2 from the germline V gene are SGHVS and FNYEAQ. Between the trimmed V and J ends, which lost 2 bases and 1 base, there was a span of 10 bases.

The chain links TRBV6-5 to TRBJ2-1, with 8 bases lining up with TRBD2. The CDR3 length is 15 residues. V gave up 0 bases and J gave up 6 bases; unmatched junction bases: 4. Germline CDR1 and CDR2: MNHEY and SVGAGI. CDR3 loop: CASSYSAGGFNEQFF. DNA of the CDR3: TGTGCCAGCAGTTACTCGGCGGGGGGATTCAATGAGCAGTTCTTC.

This chain connects TRBV7-2 to TRBJ1-2; D is undetermined. The CDR3 length is 13 residues. Trimming stripped 1 base from V and 8 bases from J, with 11 bases between. Per the germline V gene, CDR1 is SGHTA and CDR2 is FQGNSA. CDR3 nucleotides: TGTGCCAGCAGCTTAGAGGCCAGGCGAGGCTACACCTTC. It specifies CASSLEARRGYTF.

The chain uses TRBV11-2 and TRBJ2-5; 7 positions match TRBD1. The CDR3 has 13 residues. Losses at the gene ends were 8 bases for V and 2 bases for J; bases not matched to a gene: 5. Germline loops: CDR1 SGHAT, CDR2 FQNNGV. The CDR3 DNA is TGTGCCAGCGGCCAGGGACAGCAAGAGACCCAGTACTTC. This codes for CASGQGQQETQYF.

The genes are TRBV7-2 and TRBJ2-1, with 7 bases that match TRBD2. Per germline, CDR1 SGHTA and CDR2 FQGNSA. The CDR3 runs to 14 residues. V lost 3 bases, J lost 3 bases, and 2 bases stayed unmatched. CDR3: CASSLASGYNEQFF. In DNA form, the CDR3 reads TGTGCCAGCAGCTTGGCTAGCGGCTACAATGAGCAGTTCTTC.

The chain uses TRBV19 and TRBJ1-5; D might be TRBD1 (6 bases). V was cut by 3 bases and J by 2 bases, with 17 bases left in between. The CDR3 is 17 amino acids. Germline V CDR1 and CDR2: LNHDA, SQIVND (reference sequence). CDR3 residues: CASSIQISGGGNQPQHF. CDR3 nucleotide sequence: TGTGCCAGTAGTATTCAAATATCTGGGGGCGGCAATCAGCCCCAGCATTTT.

The chain is built from TRBV7-2 and TRBJ1-2, with a weak D call TRBD1 (5 bases). Trimming shortened V by 4 bases and J by 7 bases, and 13 bases separated the two germline ends. The CDR3 is made up of 13 amino acids. Germline CDR1 and CDR2: SGHTA and FQGNSA. CDR3 residues: CASSSGTIGGYTF. The CDR3 region has the DNA TGTGCCAGCAGCTCCGGGACTATAGGTGGCTACACCTTC. The complete variable domain, with remaining parts taken from reference TRBV7-2 and TRBJ1-2, reads GAGVSQSPSNKVTEKGKDVELRCDPISGHTALYWYRQSLGQGLEFLIYFQGNSAPDKSGLPSDRFSAERTGGSVSTLTIQRTQQEDSAVYLCASSSGTIGGYTFGSGTRLTVV.

The rearrangement uses TRBV30 and TRBJ1-1; 10 positions match TRBD1. This CDR3 is built from 15 residues. J was trimmed by 0 bases and V by 1 base; bases with no gene match: 2. CDR1 and CDR2 (germline): GTSNPN, SVGIG (reference sequence). This chain's CDR3 is CAWSGGTGVNTEAFF. The CDR3 nucleotides are TGTGCCTGGAGTGGAGGGACAGGGGTGAACACTGAAGCTTTCTTT.

The V and J genes are TRBV11-2 and TRBJ1-2; 7 bases fit TRBD1. The length of the CDR3 is 15 residues. Germline CDR1 reads SGHAT; CDR2 reads FQNNGV. Germline trimming cut 4 bases from V and 4 bases from J; bases unmatched to any gene: 9. The CDR3 reads CASSSSGGGGYGYTF. The CDR3 nucleotides read TGTGCCAGCAGCTCCTCAGGGGGAGGCGGCTATGGCTACACCTTC. Full variable domain (rest looked up from reference TRBV11-2 and TRBJ1-2): EAGVAQSPRYKIIEKRQSVAFWCNPISGHATLYWYQQILGQGPKLLIQFQNNGVVDDSQLPKDRFSAERLKGVDSTLKIQPAKLEDSAVYLCASSSSGGGGYGYTFGSGTRLTVV.

The chain links TRBV2 to TRBJ1-1; 8 nucleotides agree with TRBD1. The germline gives CDR1 SNHLY, CDR2 FYNNEI. Trimming removed 10 bases from V and 4 bases from J; junction bases left unmatched: 8. The CDR3 covers 13 residues. The DNA of the CDR3 is TGTGCCACCCGGACAGGGAGGGGCACTGAAGCTTTCTTT. This codes for CATRTGRGTEAFF.

The genes are TRBV6-5 and TRBJ2-3; 7 bases align to TRBD1. V lost 0 bases and J lost 0; bases outside the gene matches: 0. Per the germline V gene, CDR1 is MNHEY and CDR2 is SVGAGI. The CDR3 length is 15 residues. The DNA of the CDR3 is TGTGCCAGCAGTTACTCACAGGGGAGCACAGATACGCAGTATTTT. Translated, it gives CASSYSQGSTDTQYF.

This clone is categorized as medium-sized. The chain uses TRBV7-9 and TRBJ2-3; D gene unclear. Germline V gives CDR1 SEHNR, CDR2 FQNEAQ (reference sequence). V lost 5 bases and J 1 base, leaving 7 bases between the germline ends. This CDR3 region has 13 residues. CDR3 protein: CASSQTGTDTQYF. The CDR3 DNA is TGTGCCAGCAGCCAAACGGGCACAGATACGCAGTATTTT.

This chain uses TRBV27 with TRBJ2-3; maybe TRBD1 (6 bases). The CDR3 extends over 15 amino acids. The ends were cut back, 1 base at V and 1 base at J, with 9 bases in the middle. Germline V CDR1 and CDR2: MNHEY, SMNVEV (reference sequence). The CDR3, as DNA: TGTGCCAGCAGTTTATTGGGGGCCCGCACAGATACGCAGTATTTT. This encodes CASSLLGARTDTQYF.

This rearrangement joins TRBV25-1 to TRBJ1-2; D is uncertain. The germline V and J ends were trimmed by 6 bases and 8 bases, with 10 bases remaining between them. From germline, CDR1 is MGHDK and CDR2 SYGVNS. The CDR3 runs to 11 residues. This chain's CDR3 is CASRDLEGYTF. The CDR3 DNA follows: TGTGCCAGCAGAGACTTGGAGGGCTACACCTTC.

The chain has TRBV6-5 and TRBJ1-6, with D hard to call. The CDR3 spans 15 residues. V lost 6 bases and J lost 1, with 10 bases in between. Germline values: CDR1 MNHEY, CDR2 SVGAGI. The CDR3 here is CASRPRESYNSPLHF. In DNA, the CDR3 is TGTGCCAGCAGACCCCGTGAGTCCTATAATTCACCCCTCCACTTT.

This rearrangement joins TRBV6-1 to TRBJ1-3, with a weak D call TRBD1 (5 bases). The V gene's germline CDR1 is MNHNS and CDR2 SASEGT. The ends were cut back, 7 bases at V and 4 bases at J, with 11 bases in the middle. This CDR3 is 13 amino acids long. The CDR3 nucleotides are TGTGCCAGCATCAGAGACAGCGGAAACACCATATATTTT. It is translated as CASIRDSGNTIYF.

For the CDR3, the DNA is TGTGCCTGGAGTCCCCGGGATGACACTGAAGCTTTCTTT. It encodes CAWSPRDDTEAFF. V and J are TRBV30 and TRBJ1-1; D is unclear. The V gene lost 2 bases and the J gene lost 3 bases, with 10 bases spanning the gap. The CDR3 has 13 amino acids. Germline V CDR1 and CDR2: GTSNPN, SVGIG (reference sequence). The full variable domain, in which reference TRBV30 and TRBJ1-1 provide the parts outside the CDR3, is SQTIHQWPATLVQPVGSPLSLECTVEGTSNPNLYWYRQAAGRGLQLLFYSVGIGQISSEVPQNLSASRPQDRQFILSSKKLLLSDSGFYLCAWSPRDDTEAFFGQGTRLTVV.